This T cell receptor beta chain was identified during a study of control samples from healthy donors and cancer patients. This clone appeared a single time. The germline CDR1 and CDR2 sequences are LNHDA and SQIVND (reference sequence). V trimming: 6 bases; J trimming: 7 bases; junction bases outside the gene matches: 10. The CDR3 consists of 15 residues. This table comes from immunoSEQ multiplex PCR, and its TCRdb copy is limited to in-frame clones, with some not included. In the table there are roughly 160,000 clones, around 88% of which are singletons. Sample: blood. The source is a woman aged 25 to 39 in good health. The chain employs TRBV19 and TRBJ2-5, with 11 bases identical to TRBD2. CDR3 sequence: CASSLGLAARGTQYF. CDR3 sequence (DNA): TGTGCCAGTAGCCTGGGACTAGCGGCCCGAGGGACCCAGTACTTC.